Below are 27 T cell receptor beta chains sequenced from a single sample in a study of T cells in Graves' hyperthyroidism and ophthalmopathy. RNA transcripts provided the source from which TCR beta CDR3 regions were amplified. In the first-round RT-PCR of the TCR CDR3, the HTBI primer set was used. TCRdb redid the calling of the multiplex PCR reads with MiXCR, one entry per CDR3 protein. The repertoire has hundreds of thousands of distinct CDR3 sequences, 14% of them found once; the top ten carry around 9.6%. Sequencing input: blood. These receptors were taken from a woman aged 18-30 years with Graves' hyperthyroidism.

This clonotype was counted only a few times. Here the CDR3 DNA reads TGTGCCAGTAGTATCGCGGACAGGGCCGGGCAGACCCAGTACTTC. This codes for CASSIADRAGQTQYF. V usage is TRBV19 and J usage is TRBJ2-5; 8 bases fit TRBD1. The CDR3 runs 15 residues. Trimming cost V 3 bases and J 6 bases; bases outside gene matches: 9. Germline V CDR1 and CDR2: LNHDA, SQIVND (reference sequence).

CDR3 sequence (DNA): TGTGCCAGCAGCGCCGGCAGAGAAAACATTCAGTACTTC. Its translation is CASSAGRENIQYF. The V and J genes are TRBV2 and TRBJ2-4; D call uncertain. Germline CDR1 and CDR2: SNHLY and FYNNEI. Trimming pared 6 bases from V and 5 bases from J, leaving 11 bases between. CDR3 length equals 13 residues.

There are many counts of this clonotype. The chain uses TRBV5-8 and TRBJ2-5, with TRBD2 identical over 10 bases. Germline V gives CDR1 SGHTS, CDR2 YDEGEE. Trimming took 4 bases from V and 5 from J; bases not matched to a gene: 11. The CDR3 contains 16 residues. The CDR3 is CASSLRAGGPPETQYF. Here the CDR3 DNA reads TGTGCCAGCAGCCTCCGAGCGGGAGGGCCCCCCGAGACCCAGTACTTC.

Regarding this clonotype: Being one base from a much bigger clone, this may be a read error. In this CDR3 the conserved last residue, phenylalanine or tryptophan, is missing, so a read error is likely. V usage is TRBV6-2 or TRBV6-3 and J usage is TRBJ2-7; tentative D call: TRBD2 (5 bases). Looked up from germline, CDR1 is MNHEY and CDR2 is SVGEGT. V lost 6 bases and J 2 bases, leaving 11 bases between the germline ends. CDR3 length equals 13 residues. This CDR3 is CASSAGGPYEQYL. The CDR3, as DNA: TGTGCCAGCAGCGCCGGAGGACCCTACGAGCAGTACCTC.

This clonotype was seen many times. The chain links TRBV7-9 to TRBJ2-7, with 9 bases identical to TRBD1. The CDR3 runs 13 residues. With V trimmed by 6 bases and J by 5 bases, 5 bases remained unmatched. CDR1 is SEHNR and CDR2 is FQNEAQ in the germline V gene (reference sequence). This CDR3 is CASSPGQGNEQYF. CDR3 bases: TGTGCCAGCAGTCCGGGACAGGGTAACGAGCAGTACTTC. Together with reference TRBV7-9 and TRBJ2-7, the CDR3 gives the full variable domain: DTGVSQNPRHKITKRGQNVTFRCDPISEHNRLYWYRQTLGQGPEFLTYFQNEAQLEKSRLLSDRFSAERPKGSFSTLEIQRTEQGDSAMYLCASSPGQGNEQYFGPGTRLTVT.

The table lists this clonotype with a few counts. The rearrangement joins TRBV6-1 to TRBJ1-2; no clear D. This CDR3 region has 12 residues. Germline V gene data show CDR1 as MNHNS and CDR2 as SASEGT. V was clipped by 5 bases and J by 8 bases, with 12 bases between them. CDR3: CASSPGSKGYTF. Written as DNA, the CDR3 is TGTGCCAGCAGTCCAGGTTCAAAAGGCTACACCTTC.

In this sample, this clonotype turned up a few times. The V and J genes are TRBV20-1 and TRBJ2-7, with D unresolved. CDR3 length equals 13 residues. The V gene's germline CDR1 is DFQATT and CDR2 SNEGSKA (reference sequence). Trimming left V 6 bases short and J 2 bases short, with 14 bases between. The CDR3 is CSARLPGAYEQYF. The CDR3, as DNA: TGCAGTGCCCGCCTCCCGGGCGCCTACGAGCAGTACTTC.

This clonotype was detected a few times. This chain links TRBV28 with TRBJ2-1; a weak D match, TRBD1 (5 bases). This CDR3 comprises 15 residues. Trimming took 6 bases from V and 7 from J, leaving 19 bases between them. The V gene's germline CDR1 is MDHEN and CDR2 SYDVKM. The CDR3 region has the DNA TGTGCCAGCAGCCTCAAGGGGTACAATGGGAATGAGCAGTTCTTC. Encoded protein: CASSLKGYNGNEQFF.

The sample holds a few counts of this clonotype. The V gene is TRBV12-3 or TRBV12-4, the J gene TRBJ2-1; no clear D. CDR3 length: 10 residues. The V and J ends lost 5 bases and 8 bases respectively, with 4 bases between them. This CDR3 reads CASSHHEQFF. The CDR3 bases are TGTGCCAGCAGTCACCATGAGCAGTTCTTC.

This clonotype was picked up a small number of times. A much more abundant neighbour one base away suggests this may be a read error. The chain uses TRBV18 and TRBJ1-1; D ambiguous. Germline CDR1 is KGHSH and CDR2 is LQKENI. This CDR3 contains 15 residues. V shed 0 bases and J shed 2 bases, with 10 bases lying between them. The CDR3 spells CASSPPHSSNTEAFF. The CDR3 nucleotides are TGTGCCAGCTCACCACCGCACAGCAGTAACACTGAAGCTTTCTTT.

This clonotype came up many times. The chain couples TRBV6-1 to TRBJ2-7, with 7 positions matching TRBD1. This CDR3 has 16 residues. V shed 6 bases, J shed 3 bases, and the junction held 14 bases outside the gene matches. Germline loops: CDR1 MNHNS, CDR2 SASEGT. In nucleotides, the CDR3 is TGTGCCAGCAGCCAAGGGCGTGGACAGGCTCGCTACGAGCAGTACTTC. It is translated as CASSQGRGQARYEQYF.

This clonotype was seen more than once but under ten times. The V and J genes are TRBV20-1 and TRBJ2-7, with D possibly being TRBD1 or TRBD2 (5 bases each). Trimming took off 5 bases at V and 2 bases at J, with 16 bases between the two ends. Germline CDR1 DFQATT, CDR2 SNEGSKA (reference sequence). The CDR3 is 14 amino acids. CDR3: CSAVRGRGAYEQYF. The CDR3 DNA follows: TGCAGTGCTGTAAGGGGACGTGGTGCCTACGAGCAGTACTTC.

This clonotype was recorded many times. The chain has TRBV3-1 and TRBJ1-1; D might be TRBD1 (6 bases). Looked up from germline, CDR1 is LGHDT and CDR2 is YNNKEL (reference sequence). The CDR3 totals 19 residues. V was shortened by 6 bases and J by 1 base, with 27 bases between the two germline ends. CDR3 sequence reads: CASRSRLTGRRTRNTEAFF. The DNA for the CDR3 is TGTGCCAGCAGAAGTAGGTTAACAGGGCGTCGGACAAGGAACACTGAAGCTTTCTTT.

CDR3 in amino acids: CASSLWGELNEQFF. The CDR3 DNA sequence: TGTGCCAGCAGTTTATGGGGGGAGTTGAATGAGCAGTTCTTC. This chain connects TRBV28 to TRBJ2-1; D assignment may be TRBD1 or TRBD2 (5 bases each). The CDR3 spans 14 residues. Trimming stripped 0 bases from V and 7 bases from J, with 10 bases between. Germline lookup yields CDR1 MDHEN and CDR2 SYDVKM.

The chain's CDR3 is CASSFLERDETQYF. CDR3 sequence (DNA): TGTGCCAGCAGCTTCCTAGAGCGGGATGAGACCCAGTACTTC. This chain joins TRBV5-8 and TRBJ2-5; 7 nucleotides match TRBD2. CDR3 length: 14 residues. J was trimmed by 5 bases and V by 2 bases; bases with no gene match: 6. From germline, CDR1 is SGHTS and CDR2 YDEGEE.

Ten or more counts support this clonotype. This chain links TRBV11-2 with TRBJ2-3; no reliable D call. This CDR3 has 13 amino acids. V was trimmed by 5 bases and J by 0 bases, leaving 6 bases between them. The germline CDR1 and CDR2 sequences are SGHAT and FQNNGV. The CDR3 coding sequence is TGTGCCAGCAGCGGGCTTAGCACAGATACGCAGTATTTT. This translates into CASSGLSTDTQYF.

A few counts support this clonotype. Here the CDR3 reads CASMGVGGDNEQFF. In DNA, the CDR3 is TGTGCCAGCATGGGGGTAGGGGGGGACAATGAGCAGTTCTTC. The chain uses TRBV6-2 or TRBV6-3 and TRBJ2-1, with a tentative D call TRBD2 (7 bases). Germline assignment: CDR1 MNHEY and CDR2 SVGEGT. The CDR3 extends over 14 amino acids. The V end lost 7 bases, the J end lost 5 bases, and 15 bases lay between the germline ends.

This clonotype was counted ten times or more. V gene TRBV10-3 combines with J gene TRBJ1-1; 7 nucleotides line up with TRBD1. The CDR3 is 15 residues long. Looked up from germline, CDR1 is ENHRY and CDR2 is SYGVKD. With 0 bases clipped from V and 1 base from J, the junction kept 2 bases outside the gene matches. The CDR3 spells CAISESDRKNTEAFF. The CDR3 DNA reads as TGTGCCATCAGTGAGTCGGACAGGAAGAACACTGAAGCTTTCTTT.

This clonotype was counted only a few times. The rearrangement uses TRBV15 and TRBJ1-2; no firm D call. The CDR3 covers 14 residues. V lost 0 bases and J lost 5, with 10 bases in between. Germline-derived CDR1 and CDR2 are LNHNV and YYDKDF (reference sequence). CDR3 sequence (DNA): TGTGCCACCAGCAGAGATAGCGACACTTATGGCTACACCTTC. This translates into CATSRDSDTYGYTF.

In regard to this clonotype: One end of the junction does not line up with germline, which may come from a read error. The chain links TRBV11-2 to TRBJ2-3; 7 nucleotides match TRBD2. CDR1 SGHAT and CDR2 FQNNGV come from the germline V gene. The CDR3 loop spans 17 amino acids. The CDR3 nucleotides read TGCGCCAGCAGCCAACGCCCCCTTGGGGGGGAGTCAGATACGCAGTATTTT. Translated: CASSQRPLGGESDTQYF.

With regard to this clonotype: This may arise from a read error, as a much more abundant clone is one base away. The conserved phenylalanine or tryptophan is not found at the CDR3 terminus, so this likely reflects a read error. The rearrangement joins TRBV13 to TRBJ1-2; D is unresolved. CDR1 and CDR2 (germline): PRHDT, FYEKMQ (reference sequence). The CDR3 extends over 13 amino acids. V lost 6 bases and J lost 2, with 10 bases in between. The CDR3: CASRNTENYGYTL. In DNA, the CDR3 is TGTGCCAGCAGGAACACAGAGAACTATGGCTACACCTTG.

This clonotype was counted many times. The rearrangement links TRBV6-1 to TRBJ2-1; 9 bases fit TRBD1. V shed 6 bases, J shed 6 bases, and the junction held 6 bases outside the gene matches. Germline V gene data show CDR1 as MNHNS and CDR2 as SASEGT. The CDR3 runs 14 residues. Here the CDR3 reads CASSWGQGGNEQFF. CDR3 DNA: TGTGCCAGCAGCTGGGGACAGGGCGGCAATGAGCAGTTCTTC.

This clonotype occurred many times. The CDR3 is CASKLAGGPNEQFF. CDR3 nucleotide sequence: TGTGCCAGCAAACTAGCGGGAGGGCCTAATGAGCAGTTCTTC. This rearrangement joins TRBV28 to TRBJ2-1, with 13 bases that match TRBD2. Per germline, CDR1 MDHEN and CDR2 SYDVKM. There are 14 residues in the CDR3. V dropped 7 bases and J dropped 7; count of bases not matched to a gene: 4. The whole variable domain, filled in from reference TRBV28 and TRBJ2-1, reads DVKVTQSSRYLVKRTGEKVFLECVQDMDHENMFWYRQDPGLGLRLIYFSYDVKMKEKGDIPEGYSVSREKKERFSLILESASTNQTSMYLCASKLAGGPNEQFFGPGTRLTVL.

The sample holds many counts of this clonotype. The V gene is TRBV30, the J gene TRBJ2-7, with D possibly matching TRBD2 (6 bases). Germline V lookup: CDR1 GTSNPN, CDR2 SVGIG (reference sequence). The V gene lost 2 bases and the J gene lost 2 bases, with 16 bases spanning the gap. The CDR3 totals 15 residues. This CDR3 reads CAWSPEEGIPYEQYF. In nucleotides, the CDR3 is TGTGCCTGGAGTCCGGAGGAGGGAATCCCCTACGAGCAGTACTTC.

There are a few counts of this clonotype. This chain joins TRBV7-9 and TRBJ2-1, with D perhaps assigned TRBD1 or TRBD2 (5 bases each). The CDR3 is 13 amino acids. The V gene lost 2 bases and the J gene lost 9 bases, with 11 bases spanning the gap. From germline, CDR1 is SEHNR and CDR2 FQNEAQ (reference sequence). The chain's CDR3 is CASSLIPGPEQFF. The CDR3 DNA sequence: TGTGCCAGCAGCTTAATTCCGGGACCTGAGCAGTTCTTC. Supplemented by reference TRBV7-9 and TRBJ2-1, the full variable domain reads DTGVSQNPRHKITKRGQNVTFRCDPISEHNRLYWYRQTLGQGPEFLTYFQNEAQLEKSRLLSDRFSAERPKGSFSTLEIQRTEQGDSAMYLCASSLIPGPEQFFGPGTRLTVL.

This rearrangement joins TRBV3-1 to TRBJ2-5, with D uncertain. This CDR3 comprises 14 residues. V was shortened by 4 bases and J by 0 bases, with 9 bases between the two germline ends. The germline V gene encodes CDR1 LGHDT and CDR2 YNNKEL (reference sequence). The CDR3, as DNA: TGTGCCAGCAGCCCAGCTGACAACCAAGAGACCCAGTACTTC. It yields the protein CASSPADNQETQYF.

CDR3 region: CASSQHYSPGLAGGGEQFF. CDR3 DNA sequence: TGTGCCAGCAGCCAACACTATTCCCCGGGACTAGCGGGAGGTGGTGAGCAGTTCTTC. This chain joins TRBV14 and TRBJ2-1, with 15 bases fitting TRBD2. V lost 2 bases and J lost 9; bases outside the gene matches: 14. Germline CDR1 SGHDN, CDR2 FVKESK. The CDR3 sequence is 19 residues long.